This T cell receptor (beta chain) comes out of a study of T cell responses to AZD1222 COVID-19 vaccine. Study-wide findings and caveats: Among those given AZD1222, only five or six were seropositive at baseline.

Sequencing was performed with immunoSEQ multiplex PCR; in TCRdb, only in-frame clones are kept and a portion is missing. Of approximately 190,000 clones in the sample, over 80% were seen once. On this clone: Antigen: not known. Other DNA sequences in this specimen translate into the identical CDR3.

The germline gives CDR1 LNHDA, CDR2 SQIVND (reference sequence). Trimming shortened V by 3 bases and J by 0 bases, and 9 bases separated the two germline ends. The CDR3 has 15 amino acids. Sequences were derived from peripheral blood, sampled on day 0 of AZD1222 vaccination. The sequence derives from an adult in good health. The genes are TRBV19 and TRBJ2-1, with a possible D match to TRBD2 (5 bases). CDR3 in amino acids: CASSMTGSSYNEQFF. Written as DNA, the CDR3 is TGTGCCAGTAGTATGACGGGAAGCTCCTACAATGAGCAGTTCTTC.